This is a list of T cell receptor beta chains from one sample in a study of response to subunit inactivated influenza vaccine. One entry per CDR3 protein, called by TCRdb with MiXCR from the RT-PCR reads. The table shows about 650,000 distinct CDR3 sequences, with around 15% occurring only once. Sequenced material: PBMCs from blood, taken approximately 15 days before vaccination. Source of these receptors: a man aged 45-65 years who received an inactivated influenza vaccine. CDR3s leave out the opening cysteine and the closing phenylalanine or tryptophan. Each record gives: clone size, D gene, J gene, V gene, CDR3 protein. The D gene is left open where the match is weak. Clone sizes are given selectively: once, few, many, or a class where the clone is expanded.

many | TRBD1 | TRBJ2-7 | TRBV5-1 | ASSLGTGGVYEQY
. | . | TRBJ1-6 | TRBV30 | AWKGGPSSYNSPLH
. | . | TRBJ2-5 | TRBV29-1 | SVERNQETQY
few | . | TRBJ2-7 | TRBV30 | AWSVLGEKGQY
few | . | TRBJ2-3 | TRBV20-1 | SARVGGTDTQY
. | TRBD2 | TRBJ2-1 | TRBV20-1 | SARLAGGANEQF
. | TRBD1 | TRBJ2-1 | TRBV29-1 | SVEARGWDEQF
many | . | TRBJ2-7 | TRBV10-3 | AISPKDYEQY
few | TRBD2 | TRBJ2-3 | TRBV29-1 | SVAFKGLAGTDTQY
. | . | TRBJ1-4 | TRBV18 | ASSPPAQGSEKLF
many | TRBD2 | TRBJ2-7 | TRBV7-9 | ASSSGTSSYEQY
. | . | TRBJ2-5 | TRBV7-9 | ASSRWAGVETQY
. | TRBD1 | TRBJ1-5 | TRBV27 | ASSLQAGGMGNQPQH
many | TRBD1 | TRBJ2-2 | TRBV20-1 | SARGQDPNTGELF
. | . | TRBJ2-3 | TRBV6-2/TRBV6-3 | ASRRTRADTQY
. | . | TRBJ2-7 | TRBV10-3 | AISTDGYEQY
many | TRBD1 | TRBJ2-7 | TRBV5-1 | ASSSQGQVSSYEQY
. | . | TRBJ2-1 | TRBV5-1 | ASSLSHIYNEQF
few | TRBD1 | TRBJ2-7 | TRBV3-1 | ASSHSGQAYEQY
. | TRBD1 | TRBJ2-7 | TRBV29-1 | SVARTGGFHEQY
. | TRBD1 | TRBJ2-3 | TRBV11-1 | ASSFGVPKPGQKTDTQY
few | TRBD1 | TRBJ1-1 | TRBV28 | ASSFAGQGDTEAF
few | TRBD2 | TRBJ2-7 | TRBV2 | ASSERLAAYEQY
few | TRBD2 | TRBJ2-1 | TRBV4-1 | ASSPGLAGVLRLRF
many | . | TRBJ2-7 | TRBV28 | ASSFEGPYEQY
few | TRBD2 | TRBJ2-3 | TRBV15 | ATSRDDGTSGTDTQY
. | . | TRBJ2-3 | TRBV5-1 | ASSTGPPTDTQY
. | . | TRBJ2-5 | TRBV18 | ASSPPNVETQY
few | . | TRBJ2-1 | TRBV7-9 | ASSPRAGPSYNEQF
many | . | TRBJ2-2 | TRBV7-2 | ASSSTRVAGELF
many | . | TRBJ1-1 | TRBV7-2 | ASSAEGTVNTEAF
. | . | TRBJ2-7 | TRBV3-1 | ASSQGLRGNYEQY
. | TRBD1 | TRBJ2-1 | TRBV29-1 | SASGTGGSNEQF
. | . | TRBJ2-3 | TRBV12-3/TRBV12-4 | ASTNGGRTDTQY
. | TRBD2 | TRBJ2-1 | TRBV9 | ASSVPLAGGGNEQF
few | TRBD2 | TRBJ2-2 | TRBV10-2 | AIEAGGPGELF
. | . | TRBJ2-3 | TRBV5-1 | ASSLVQRTSTDTQY